This TCR beta chain was sequenced in a study of identical twins. This clonotype came up many times. With 3 bases clipped from V and 6 bases from J, the junction kept 7 bases outside the gene matches. The length of the CDR3 is 15 residues. The germline V gene has CDR1 LGHDT and CDR2 YNNKEL (reference sequence). TCRdb used MiXCR to reprocess the 5' RACE reads, holding one entry per CDR3 protein. The sample has 690,000 or so distinct CDR3 sequences, around 8.3% seen once; the top ten hold 0.98%. The sample also formed part of further work on yellow fever vaccine responses in identical twins.

The V call is TRBV3-1, the J call TRBJ1-5; 8 positions agree with TRBD1. The sample comprised PBMCs. The source of this sequence is a woman aged 18-30 years in good health. The CDR3 DNA sequence: TGTGCCAGCAGCCACCCTACGACAGGGGTTCAGCCCCAGCATTTT. This sequence encodes CASSHPTTGVQPQHF.